The next 3 T cell receptor beta chains were all read from a single sample in a study of blood T cell repertoires in COVID-19. Here immunoSEQ multiplex PCR was the method, and the copy in TCRdb shows in-frame clones only, minus some. The repertoire holds some 110,000 clones, about three quarters seen once, with 6.2% in the top ten. Input material: peripheral blood. The receptors here all came from a man between 65 and 85 years old with acute or convalescent COVID-19.

This clone turned up a few times. The V call is TRBV9, the J call TRBJ2-7, with D maybe TRBD2 (7 bases). Germline CDR1 reads SGDLS; CDR2 reads YYNGEE. The CDR3 loop spans 14 amino acids. V shed 7 bases and J shed 6 bases, with 20 bases lying between them. In nucleotides, the CDR3 is TGTGCCAGCCGACGTTACGCGGGGGCGAGCGAGCAGTACTTC. This translates into CASRRYAGASEQYF.

The chain links TRBV6-5 to TRBJ1-6; D gene ambiguous. This CDR3 region has 15 residues. Germline CDR1 and CDR2: MNHEY and SVGAGI. V gave up 5 bases and J gave up 6 bases, with 14 bases separating them. The chain's CDR3 is CASSSTGVLNSPLHF. The DNA for the CDR3 is TGTGCCAGCAGTAGTACGGGAGTCCTTAATTCACCCCTCCACTTT.

The chain uses TRBV18 and TRBJ2-2; D possibly corresponds to TRBD1 (5 bases). V lost 8 bases and J 1 base, leaving 8 bases between the germline ends. CDR1 and CDR2 from the germline V gene are KGHSH and LQKENI. This CDR3 spans 13 amino acids. The CDR3 region has the DNA TGTGCCAGCGCGGACATGAACACCGGGGAGCTGTTTTTT. This codes for CASADMNTGELFF.